Listed here are 21 T cell receptor beta chains from one sample, sequenced in a study of beta chain features in type 1 diabetes. For these TCRs, the target antigens are not known. Overall study findings and caveats: Type 1 diabetes patients had TCRB CDR3s that were shorter (moderately but significantly so) in all four CD4+ subsets.

The isolated RNA, all of it, was reverse transcribed, so expressed TCRB transcripts were what got sequenced. Method: immunoSEQ multiplex PCR; TCRdb's copy keeps in-frame clones and lacks some. The sample holds roughly 150,000 clones; more than 60% are singletons and the top ten take 0.08% to 0.09%. The specimen was naive CD4+ T cells from blood. Receptors originate from a man in his thirties or forties with type 1 diabetes.

The chain links TRBV9 to TRBJ2-1; no firm D call. This CDR3 comprises 11 residues. Germline V gene data show CDR1 as SGDLS and CDR2 as YYNGEE. V lost 4 bases and J 5 bases, leaving 4 bases between the germline ends. The CDR3 DNA follows: TGTGCCAGCAGCACCCACAATGAGCAGTTCTTC. It specifies CASSTHNEQFF.

The rearrangement joins TRBV30 to TRBJ2-1, with 8 bases that match TRBD2. CDR1 is GTSNPN, CDR2 SVGIG, per germline (reference sequence). The CDR3 is made up of 17 amino acids. With 7 bases clipped from V and 0 bases from J, the junction kept 14 bases outside the gene matches. The CDR3 region is CAFTGLGGGSSYNEQFF. CDR3 sequence (DNA): TGTGCCTTCACAGGGCTTGGCGGGGGGAGCTCCTACAATGAGCAGTTCTTC.

The chain carries TRBV9 and TRBJ1-1; D is undetermined. Germline-derived CDR1 and CDR2 are SGDLS and YYNGEE. Trimming stripped 0 bases from V and 0 bases from J, with 6 bases between. This CDR3 is 14 amino acids long. CDR3 region: CASSVGQMNTEAFF. Here the CDR3 DNA reads TGTGCCAGCAGCGTAGGCCAGATGAACACTGAAGCTTTCTTT.

In its sample, this clone was seen a few times. V gene TRBV30 combines with J gene TRBJ2-5, with D hard to call. CDR1 GTSNPN and CDR2 SVGIG come from the germline V gene (reference sequence). V lost 1 base to trimming and J lost 2 bases, with 5 bases between them. The CDR3 is 12 residues long. The CDR3 DNA reads as TGTGCCTGGAGTGCCTCTCAAGAGACCCAGTACTTC. It specifies CAWSASQETQYF. Looking up the rest from reference TRBV30 and TRBJ2-5 gives the full variable domain: SQTIHQWPATLVQPVGSPLSLECTVEGTSNPNLYWYRQAAGRGLQLLFYSVGIGQISSEVPQNLSASRPQDRQFILSSKKLLLSDSGFYLCAWSASQETQYFGPGTRLLVL.

The chain is built from TRBV28 and TRBJ1-5; 9 bases agree with TRBD1. Per germline, CDR1 MDHEN and CDR2 SYDVKM. This CDR3 is 14 amino acids long. The V and J ends lost 8 bases and 6 bases, in that order; junction bases with no gene match: 8. The chain's CDR3 is CASGLTGGSQPQHF. CDR3 DNA: TGTGCCAGCGGCCTCACAGGGGGCAGTCAGCCCCAGCATTTT.

CDR3 nucleotides: TGTGCCAGCTCACCATCCATTAGGGGACAGAACACCGGGGAGCTGTTTTTT. Amino acids: CASSPSIRGQNTGELFF. The chain carries TRBV18 and TRBJ2-2, with a possible D match to TRBD1 (6 bases). Germline V gene data show CDR1 as KGHSH and CDR2 as LQKENI. Trimming took 2 bases from V and 1 from J, leaving 14 bases between them. The CDR3 sequence is 17 residues long. The full variable domain, in which reference TRBV18 and TRBJ2-2 provide the parts outside the CDR3, is NAGVMQNPRHLVRRRGQEARLRCSPMKGHSHVYWYRQLPEEGLKFMVYLQKENIIDESGMPKERFSAEFPKEGPSILRIQQVVRGDSAAYFCASSPSIRGQNTGELFFGEGSRLTVL.

The gene calls are TRBV4-3 and TRBJ2-7, with 10 bases lining up with TRBD1. V trimming: 4 bases; J trimming: 7 bases; junction bases outside the gene matches: 7. The CDR3 contains 14 residues. Germline CDR1 and CDR2: LGHNA and YSLEER. CDR3 nucleotides: TGCGCCAGCAGCCCCGACAGGGGGCGAAGGGAGCAGTACTTC. Translated: CASSPDRGRREQYF.

The CDR3 is CATVRQTTDTQYF. Written as DNA, the CDR3 is TGTGCCACCGTCAGACAAACCACAGATACGCAGTATTTT. This chain uses TRBV10-3 with TRBJ2-3; D gene ambiguous. CDR1 is ENHRY, CDR2 SYGVKD, per germline. V was trimmed by 10 bases and J by 2 bases, leaving 13 bases between them. The CDR3 loop spans 13 amino acids.

This clone was detected a few times. The chain links TRBV6-6 to TRBJ2-1; TRBD1 aligns across 7 bases. V lost 5 bases to trimming and J lost 4 bases; unmatched junction nucleotides: 2. CDR1 is MNHNY, CDR2 SVGAGI, per germline (reference sequence). This CDR3 spans 13 amino acids. CDR3 DNA: TGTGCCAGCAGTGGGGGACAGTACAATGAGCAGTTCTTC. It encodes CASSGGQYNEQFF.

This clone was observed a handful of times. The chain links TRBV18 to TRBJ2-7, with D possibly called TRBD1 or TRBD2 (5 bases each). Germline values: CDR1 KGHSH, CDR2 LQKENI. The CDR3 runs 12 residues. The V gene lost 6 bases and the J gene lost 5 bases, with 11 bases spanning the gap. The CDR3 nucleotides are TGTGCCAGCTCCAAGGGGCGGGACGAGCAGTACTTC. It encodes CASSKGRDEQYF.

The sample holds a few counts of this clone. V usage is TRBV9 and J usage is TRBJ1-2, with no clear D. The germline V gene has CDR1 SGDLS and CDR2 YYNGEE. This CDR3 spans 13 amino acids. Trimming pared 3 bases from V and 4 bases from J, leaving 10 bases between. The CDR3 is CASSASDVYGYTF. Here the CDR3 DNA reads TGTGCCAGCAGCGCGTCGGACGTCTATGGCTACACCTTC.

The table lists this clone with a few counts. The sample has other DNA sequences that encode this CDR3 too. The J gene is TRBJ2-7, the V gene TRBV9; D is possibly TRBD2 (5 bases). Per germline, CDR1 SGDLS and CDR2 YYNGEE. CDR3 length: 14 amino acids. Between the trimmed V and J ends, which lost 2 bases and 0 bases, there was a span of 9 bases. CDR3 in amino acids: CASSVEGSSYEQYF. The DNA of the CDR3 is TGTGCCAGCAGCGTCGAGGGTAGCTCCTACGAGCAGTACTTC. Combining the CDR3 with reference TRBV9 and TRBJ2-7 gives the whole variable domain DSGVTQTPKHLITATGQRVTLRCSPRSGDLSVYWYQQSLDQGLQFLIQYYNGEERAKGNILERFSAQQFPDLHSELNLSSLELGDSALYFCASSVEGSSYEQYFGPGTRLTVT.

The chain links TRBV7-2 to TRBJ1-2; TRBD1 is a possible D gene (6 bases). With 3 bases removed from V and 13 bases from J, the gap between germline ends came to 18 bases. CDR1 and CDR2 (germline): SGHTA, FQGNSA. CDR3 length: 13 amino acids. The CDR3 spells CASSFGQTSPATF. DNA of the CDR3: TGTGCCAGCAGCTTTGGACAGACCTCCCCTGCCACCTTC.

The rearrangement links TRBV19 to TRBJ2-7; D possibly corresponds to TRBD1 (6 bases). This CDR3 comprises 15 residues. Trimming pared 3 bases from V and 2 bases from J, leaving 14 bases between. CDR1 and CDR2 from the germline V gene are LNHDA and SQIVND (reference sequence). The CDR3 nucleotides read TGTGCCAGTAGTATCGGGACCTGGGGGCCCTACGAGCAGTACTTC. Translating gives CASSIGTWGPYEQYF. The variable domain in full, completed from reference TRBV19 and TRBJ2-7, reads DGGITQSPKYLFRKEGQNVTLSCEQNLNHDAMYWYRQDPGQGLRLIYYSQIVNDFQKGDIAEGYSVSREKKESFPLTVTSAQKNPTAFYLCASSIGTWGPYEQYFGPGTRLTVT.

This chain connects TRBV29-1 to TRBJ2-5; 7 bases agree with TRBD2. The CDR3 sequence is 13 residues long. Germline V gives CDR1 SQVTM, CDR2 ANQGSEA. J lost 5 bases, V lost 3 bases, and 6 bases had no gene match. This CDR3 is CSVDASGHETQYF. In DNA form, the CDR3 reads TGCAGCGTTGACGCTAGCGGACACGAGACCCAGTACTTC. The entire variable domain, with the rest obtained from reference TRBV29-1 and TRBJ2-5, is as follows: SAVISQKPSRDICQRGTSLTIQCQVDSQVTMMFWYRQQPGQSLTLIATANQGSEATYESGFVIDKFPISRPNLTFSTLTVSNMSPEDSSIYLCSVDASGHETQYFGPGTRLLVL.

V gene TRBV30 combines with J gene TRBJ1-2, with a tentative D call TRBD1 (6 bases). The CDR3 spans 15 residues. V shed 4 bases and J shed 2 bases, with 17 bases lying between them. Germline V gene lookup returns CDR1 GTSNPN and CDR2 SVGIG (reference sequence). The CDR3 coding sequence is TGTGCCTGGATCCAACAGGGCAGACTGAACTATGGCTACACCTTC. Its protein product is CAWIQQGRLNYGYTF.

The chain links TRBV9 to TRBJ2-5; TRBD2 agrees at 7 bases. This CDR3 comprises 16 residues. From germline, CDR1 is SGDLS and CDR2 YYNGEE. The V gene end was trimmed by 3 bases and the J gene end by 3 bases; junction bases not matched to a gene: 11. This CDR3 is CASSGASGEPEETQYF. Here the CDR3 DNA reads TGTGCCAGCAGCGGAGCCAGCGGGGAGCCGGAAGAGACCCAGTACTTC.

Concerning this clone itself: This specimen includes other DNA sequences encoding the same CDR3. This chain joins TRBV30 and TRBJ1-1; D gene ambiguous. CDR1 and CDR2 from the germline V gene are GTSNPN and SVGIG (reference sequence). V was clipped by 0 bases and J by 8 bases, with 7 bases between them. The CDR3 covers 11 residues. The CDR3 DNA reads as TGTGCCTGGAGTGTATCCGGGGAAGCTTTCTTT. Amino acids: CAWSVSGEAFF.

The gene calls are TRBV29-1 and TRBJ2-5; D may be TRBD2 (5 bases). V gave up 1 base and J gave up 4 bases, with 13 bases separating them. There are 14 residues in the CDR3. Germline V CDR1 and CDR2: SQVTM, ANQGSEA. CDR3 coding DNA: TGCAGCGTTGAAGGCCGGGGTTGGGGAGAGACCCAGTACTTC. Encoded protein: CSVEGRGWGETQYF. Drawing the rest from reference TRBV29-1 and TRBJ2-5, the complete variable domain is SAVISQKPSRDICQRGTSLTIQCQVDSQVTMMFWYRQQPGQSLTLIATANQGSEATYESGFVIDKFPISRPNLTFSTLTVSNMSPEDSSIYLCSVEGRGWGETQYFGPGTRLLVL.

The chain links TRBV29-1 to TRBJ2-3, with 9 bases identical to TRBD2. V shed 2 bases, J shed 1 base, and the junction held 1 base outside the gene matches. CDR1 and CDR2 from the germline V gene are SQVTM and ANQGSEA. The length of the CDR3 is 14 residues. The CDR3 loop reads CSVESSGGTDTQYF. The CDR3 DNA follows: TGCAGCGTTGAATCTAGCGGGGGCACAGATACGCAGTATTTT.

This clone was seen only a few times. The CDR3 is CAWSAGMSSYNEQFF. The CDR3 DNA reads as TGTGCCTGGAGCGCAGGTATGAGCTCCTACAATGAGCAGTTCTTC. V usage is TRBV30 and J usage is TRBJ2-1, with D hard to call. Germline CDR1 GTSNPN, CDR2 SVGIG (reference sequence). V was clipped by 3 bases and J by 0 bases, with 12 bases between them. There are 15 residues in the CDR3.